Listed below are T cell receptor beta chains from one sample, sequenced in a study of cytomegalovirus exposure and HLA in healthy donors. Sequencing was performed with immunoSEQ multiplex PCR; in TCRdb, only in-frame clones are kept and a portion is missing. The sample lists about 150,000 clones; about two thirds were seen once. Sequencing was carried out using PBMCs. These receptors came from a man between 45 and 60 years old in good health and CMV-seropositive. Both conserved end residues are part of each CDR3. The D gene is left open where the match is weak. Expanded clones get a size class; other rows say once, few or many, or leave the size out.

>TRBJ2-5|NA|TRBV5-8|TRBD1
CASSPGTGLQETQYF
TGTGCCAGCAGCCCCGGGACAGGGCTGCAAGAGACCCAGTACTTC
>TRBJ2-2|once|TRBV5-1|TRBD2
CASSLVQRGVAPGELFF
TGCGCCAGCAGCTTAGTGCAGCGGGGGGTCGCCCCCGGGGAGCTGTTTTTT
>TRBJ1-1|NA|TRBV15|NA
CATSRDMRVTEAFF
TGTGCCACCAGCAGAGATATGAGGGTCACTGAAGCTTTCTTT
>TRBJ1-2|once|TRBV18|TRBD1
CASSPPGLTGGYGYTF
TGTGCCAGCTCACCACCTGGCTTAACAGGGGGCTATGGCTACACCTTC
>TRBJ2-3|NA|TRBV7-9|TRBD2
CSSSWGLAGVRTDTQYF
TGTTCCAGCAGCTGGGGACTAGCGGGGGTTCGAACAGATACGCAGTATTTT
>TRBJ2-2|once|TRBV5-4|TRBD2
CASSPNSAGGPYGELFF
TGTGCCAGCAGCCCAAACTCAGCGGGAGGGCCATACGGGGAGCTGTTTTTT
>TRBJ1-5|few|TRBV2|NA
CASSESRAENQPQHF
TGTGCCAGCAGTGAGTCCAGGGCCGAGAATCAGCCCCAGCATTTT
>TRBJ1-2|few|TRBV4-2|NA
CASSLEQGQTNYGYTF
TGTGCCAGCAGCCTGGAACAGGGCCAAACTAACTATGGCTACACCTTC
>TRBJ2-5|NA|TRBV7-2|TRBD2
CASSRGDGQETQYF
TGTGCCAGCAGCCGGGGGGACGGCCAAGAGACCCAGTACTTC
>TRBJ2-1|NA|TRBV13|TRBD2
CASSLYGLAGGHEQFF
TGTGCCAGCAGCTTATACGGGCTAGCGGGGGGACATGAGCAGTTCTTC